This T cell receptor (beta chain) came from a study of cytomegalovirus exposure and HLA in healthy donors. A note on this clone: Its antigen is not known.

In the PCR, 60 Vbeta and 13 Jbeta primers were used. The method was immunoSEQ multiplex PCR; TCRdb's version includes in-frame clones alone and lacks a portion of them. Seen here are some 130,000 clones, approximately 60% observed once, and the top ten hold 1.5% to 2%. General observations from the study: TCR association rates varied by HLA locus in a later analysis, with DRB1 highest and HLA-C lowest.

With 9 bases clipped from V and 2 bases from J, the junction kept 10 bases outside the gene matches. There are 17 residues in the CDR3. Germline values: CDR1 ENHRY, CDR2 SYGVKD. The chain uses TRBV10-3 and TRBJ2-3; 14 bases agree with TRBD2. Sequenced: PBMCs. The sequence came from a human donor in good health. Here the CDR3 DNA reads TGTGCCATTGGGACTAGCGGGAGTCAGGGGCACACAGATACGCAGTATTTT. Translation gives CAIGTSGSQGHTDTQYF.